This T cell receptor beta chain was documented in a study of Tregs in tolerant kidney transplant recipients (dated by TCRdb to between 2018 and 2020). About the study as a whole: Related donors were used in the transplants with nonmyeloablative bone marrow transplantation, and mixed chimerism was transient in the human trials. The study used TCRbeta sequencing to identify donor-specific regulatory T cells before combined kidney and bone marrow transplantation, then tracked those cells after transplant.

The time point label corresponds to: blood sample drawn before combined kidney and bone marrow transplant. Unstimulated Tregs (CD4+CD25+CD127-), CD4+ non-Tregs (CD4+CD25-), CD4 and CD8 cells were FACS-sorted from thawed PBMCs. Prior to Treg sorting, thawed PBMCs were rested overnight at 37 degrees C with approximately 210 IU/ml IL-2. Patients were 4 combined kidney and bone marrow transplant recipients from the ITN036ST trial, and only these trial subjects had samples available. Healthy control blood was processed to PBMCs by Ficoll density gradient and cryopreserved, and patient PBMCs were collected before and after transplant. As concerns this clone: No cognate antigen has been identified for it. No base-level quality is on record; no much larger clone is a single base apart.

The paper as a whole reports these results and caveats: The most biologically relevant and donor-specific TCRbeta repertoire appeared to be identified by expanding Tregs with activated donor B cells. Because only a small number of patients were included, the study had limitations, and the results will need to be validated in larger populations as well as under other immunosuppression protocols. In tolerant patients, donor-specific Tregs expanded more than Tregs overall, which suggests antigen-driven rather than nonspecific expansion. Biological reproducibility was not examined directly, but technical replication error appeared to be minimal. PCR primers changed over time for some patients, so nucleotide-level comparison across those patients' samples was not possible.

For TCRbeta CDR3 sequencing, genomic DNA from the sorted cells was extracted using the QIAGEN DNeasy Blood and Tissue Kit. High-throughput TCRbeta CDR3 sequencing, including PCR amplification with bias correction and internal controls, was performed commercially through immunoSEQ. Per the source publication's procedure: A unique productive TCRbeta sequence was defined by the CDR3 nucleotide sequence when primers matched, and otherwise by the CDR3 amino acid sequence together with the Vbeta and Jbeta genes. Sorting error was corrected by removing sequences shared between sorted populations at a frequency ratio of 2:1 or less, and the remaining shared sequences were assigned to the higher population. Donor-reactive sequences were defined as at least 5-fold expanded in CFSE-low cells versus unstimulated cells, with frequency of at least 0.01% in CFSE-low cells. Jensen-Shannon divergence, calculated on the top 100 TCRbeta sequences ranked by frequency, was used to quantify repertoire divergence. For samples with multiple sequencing runs, sorting error was corrected in each run separately before the runs were combined. TCRdb limited this immuneACCESS table to in-frame rearrangements with V and J called. A share of clones is missing; checked studies link under half to unresolved V genes, and the rest is unexplained. The DNA was the basis for D and trimming; V, J and clone size are from that table. In all, the sample holds about 64,000 clones, and 98% of those were seen once. The ten largest clones capture around 0.34% of the sample.

CDR1 and CDR2, looked up from the germline V gene (reference sequence), are SEHNR and FQNEAQ. The CDR3 holds 12 amino acids from the cysteine to the phenylalanine. Only the CDR3 part of the read is kept: 36 bases, read in frame from the first base. The germline ends are 3 bases apart after V is trimmed by 3 bases and J by 1 base. The clonotype originates from a human donor who received a combined kidney and bone marrow transplant. The sequence links TRBV7-9 to TRBJ1-1; the D gene remains uncertain. The sequencing here drew on Tregs from blood, taken before the transplant. The CDR3 protein sequence reads: CASSFRNTEAFF. The DNA sequence is TGTGCCAGCAGCTTCAGGAACACTGAAGCTTTCTTT.